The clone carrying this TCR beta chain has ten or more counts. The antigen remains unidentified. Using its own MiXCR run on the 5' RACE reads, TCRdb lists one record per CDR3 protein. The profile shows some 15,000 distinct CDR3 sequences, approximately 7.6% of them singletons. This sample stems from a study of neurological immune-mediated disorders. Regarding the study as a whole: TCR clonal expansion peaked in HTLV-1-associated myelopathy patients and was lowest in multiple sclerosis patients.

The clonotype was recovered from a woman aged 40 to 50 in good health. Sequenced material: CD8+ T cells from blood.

CDR3: CASSLSSGTTDTQYF. Written as DNA, the CDR3 is TGTGCCAGCAGTTTATCTAGCGGAACCACAGATACGCAGTATTTT. The J gene is TRBJ2-3, the V gene TRBV2; 7 bases fit TRBD2. Germline loops: CDR1 SNHLY, CDR2 FYNNEI. The length of the CDR3 is 15 residues. J lost 2 bases, V lost 5 bases, and 7 bases had no gene match.